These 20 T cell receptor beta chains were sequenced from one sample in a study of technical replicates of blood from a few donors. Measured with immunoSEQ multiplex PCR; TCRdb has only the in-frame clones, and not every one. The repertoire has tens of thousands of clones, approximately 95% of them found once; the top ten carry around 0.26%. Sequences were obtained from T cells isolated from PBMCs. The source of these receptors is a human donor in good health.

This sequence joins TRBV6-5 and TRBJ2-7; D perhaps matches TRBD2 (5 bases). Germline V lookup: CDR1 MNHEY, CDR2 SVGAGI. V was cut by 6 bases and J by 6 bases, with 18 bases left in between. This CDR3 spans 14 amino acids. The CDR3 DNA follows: TGTGCCAGCAGACAAGGACTCCTCGCGGGCGAGCAGTACTTC. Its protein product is CASRQGLLAGEQYF.

CDR3 bases: TGTGCCACCAGCAGGATATTCATAAGACAGGGGTATGGCTACACCTTC. Translated, it gives CATSRIFIRQGYGYTF. The chain combines TRBV15 with TRBJ1-2, with 8 bases that match TRBD1. There are 16 residues in the CDR3. V lost 3 bases, J lost 5 bases, and 11 bases stayed unmatched. The germline CDR1 and CDR2 sequences are LNHNV and YYDKDF (reference sequence).

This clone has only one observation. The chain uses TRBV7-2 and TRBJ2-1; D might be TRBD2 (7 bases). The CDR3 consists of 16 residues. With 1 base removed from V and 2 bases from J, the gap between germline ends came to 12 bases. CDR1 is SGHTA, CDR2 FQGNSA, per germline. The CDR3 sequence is CASSLVGGGPYNEQFF. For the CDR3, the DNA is TGTGCCAGCAGCTTAGTAGGGGGGGGGCCCTACAATGAGCAGTTCTTC.

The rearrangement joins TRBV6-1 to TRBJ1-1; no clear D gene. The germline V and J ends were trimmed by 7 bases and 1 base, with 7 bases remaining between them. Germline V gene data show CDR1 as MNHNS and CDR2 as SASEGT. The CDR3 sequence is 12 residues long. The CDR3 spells CASNKQNTEAFF. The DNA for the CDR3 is TGTGCCAGCAATAAACAGAACACTGAAGCTTTCTTT.

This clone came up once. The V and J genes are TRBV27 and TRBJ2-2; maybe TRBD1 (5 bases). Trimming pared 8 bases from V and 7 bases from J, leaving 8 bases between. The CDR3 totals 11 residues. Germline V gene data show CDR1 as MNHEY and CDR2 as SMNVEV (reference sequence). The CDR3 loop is CASARGGELFF. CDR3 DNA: TGTGCCAGCGCTAGGGGCGGGGAGCTGTTTTTT.

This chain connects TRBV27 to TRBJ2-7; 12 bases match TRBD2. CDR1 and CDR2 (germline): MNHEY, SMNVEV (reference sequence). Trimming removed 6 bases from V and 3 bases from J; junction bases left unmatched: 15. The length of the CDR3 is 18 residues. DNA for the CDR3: TGTGCCAGCAGACCACGTAGACTAGCGGGGGACAGGAGCTACGAGCAGTACTTC. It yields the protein CASRPRRLAGDRSYEQYF.

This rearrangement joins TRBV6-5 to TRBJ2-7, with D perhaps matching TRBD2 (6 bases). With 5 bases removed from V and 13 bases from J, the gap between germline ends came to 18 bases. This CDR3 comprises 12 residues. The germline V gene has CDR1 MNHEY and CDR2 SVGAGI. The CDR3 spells CASSQTEGLLYF. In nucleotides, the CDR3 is TGTGCCAGCAGTCAAACAGAGGGACTCCTATACTTC.

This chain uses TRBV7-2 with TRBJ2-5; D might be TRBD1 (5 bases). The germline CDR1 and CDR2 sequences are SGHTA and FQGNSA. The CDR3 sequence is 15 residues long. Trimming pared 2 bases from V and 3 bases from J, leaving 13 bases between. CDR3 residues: CASSLYDRQKETQYF. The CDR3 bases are TGTGCCAGCAGCTTATACGATAGACAGAAAGAGACCCAGTACTTC.

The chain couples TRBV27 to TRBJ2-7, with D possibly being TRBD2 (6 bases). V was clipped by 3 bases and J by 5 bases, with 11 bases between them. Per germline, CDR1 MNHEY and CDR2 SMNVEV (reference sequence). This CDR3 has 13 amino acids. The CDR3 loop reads CASSFRGRHEQYF. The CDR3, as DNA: TGTGCCAGCAGTTTCCGGGGGAGGCACGAGCAGTACTTC.

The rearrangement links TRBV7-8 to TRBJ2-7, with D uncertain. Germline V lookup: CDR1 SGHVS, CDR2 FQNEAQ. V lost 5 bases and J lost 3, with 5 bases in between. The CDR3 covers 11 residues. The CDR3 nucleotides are TGTGCCAGCAGCCCCTACTACGAGCAGTACTTC. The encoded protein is CASSPYYEQYF.

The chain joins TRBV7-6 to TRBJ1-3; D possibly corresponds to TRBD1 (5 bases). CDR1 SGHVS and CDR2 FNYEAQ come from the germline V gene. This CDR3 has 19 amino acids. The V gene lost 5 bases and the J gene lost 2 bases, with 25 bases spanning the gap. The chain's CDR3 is CASSPAGNSAGGPGNTIYF. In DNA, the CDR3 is TGTGCCAGCAGCCCCGCGGGGAATTCCGCTGGGGGACCTGGAAACACCATATATTTT.

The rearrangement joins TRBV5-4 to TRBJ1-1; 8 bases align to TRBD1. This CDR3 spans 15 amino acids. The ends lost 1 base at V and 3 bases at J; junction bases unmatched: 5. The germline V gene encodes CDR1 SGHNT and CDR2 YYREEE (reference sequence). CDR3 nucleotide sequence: TGTGCCAGCAGCTTGAGGACAGGGACCTACACTGAAGCTTTCTTT. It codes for CASSLRTGTYTEAFF.

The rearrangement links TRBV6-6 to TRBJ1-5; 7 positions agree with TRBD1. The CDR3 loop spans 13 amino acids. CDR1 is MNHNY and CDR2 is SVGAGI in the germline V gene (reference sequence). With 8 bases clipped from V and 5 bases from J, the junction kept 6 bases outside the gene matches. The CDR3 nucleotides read TGTGCCAGCGGTAGACAGGGAGATCAGCCCCAGCATTTT. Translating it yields CASGRQGDQPQHF.

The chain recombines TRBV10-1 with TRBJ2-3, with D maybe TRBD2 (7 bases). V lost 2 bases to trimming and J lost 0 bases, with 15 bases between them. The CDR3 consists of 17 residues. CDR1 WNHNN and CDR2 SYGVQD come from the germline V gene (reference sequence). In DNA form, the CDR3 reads TGCGCCAGCAGTGAGGTCCTGGGGGGGCAGAGCACAGATACGCAGTATTTT. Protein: CASSEVLGGQSTDTQYF.

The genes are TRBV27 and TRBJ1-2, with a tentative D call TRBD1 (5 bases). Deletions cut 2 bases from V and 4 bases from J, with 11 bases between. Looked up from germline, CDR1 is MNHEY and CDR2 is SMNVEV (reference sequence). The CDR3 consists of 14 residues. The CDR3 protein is CASSLQGMGYGYTF. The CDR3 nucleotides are TGTGCCAGCAGTTTACAGGGTATGGGCTATGGCTACACCTTC.

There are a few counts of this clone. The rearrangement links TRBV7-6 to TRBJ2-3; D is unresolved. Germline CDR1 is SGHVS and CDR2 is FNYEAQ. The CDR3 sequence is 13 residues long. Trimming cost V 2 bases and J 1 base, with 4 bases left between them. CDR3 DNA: TGTGCCAGCAGCTTATATGGCACAGATACGCAGTATTTT. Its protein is CASSLYGTDTQYF.

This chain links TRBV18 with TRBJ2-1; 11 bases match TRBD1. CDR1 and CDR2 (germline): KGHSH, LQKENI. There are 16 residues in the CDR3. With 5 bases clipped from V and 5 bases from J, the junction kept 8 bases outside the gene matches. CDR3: CASSRSGQGGDNEQFF. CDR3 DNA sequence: TGTGCCAGCTCAAGATCGGGACAGGGGGGGGACAATGAGCAGTTCTTC.

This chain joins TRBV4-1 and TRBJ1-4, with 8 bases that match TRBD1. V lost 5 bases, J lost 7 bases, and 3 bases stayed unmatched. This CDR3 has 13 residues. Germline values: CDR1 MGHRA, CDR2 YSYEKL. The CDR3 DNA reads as TGCGCCAGCAGCTTAACAGGGGGTGAAAAACTGTTTTTT. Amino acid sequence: CASSLTGGEKLFF.

CDR3 region: CAISGAGNTGELFF. The DNA of the CDR3 is TGTGCCATCAGTGGTGCGGGGAACACCGGGGAGCTGTTTTTT. The chain combines TRBV10-3 with TRBJ2-2, with D tentatively TRBD2 (5 bases). The CDR3 consists of 14 residues. The germline V and J ends were trimmed by 4 bases and 1 base, with 7 bases remaining between them. Germline lookup yields CDR1 ENHRY and CDR2 SYGVKD.

The chain's CDR3 is CASMSDSYNEQFF. CDR3 DNA sequence: TGTGCCAGTATGTCGGACAGCTACAATGAGCAGTTCTTC. The chain recombines TRBV19 with TRBJ2-1; possible D gene TRBD1, 6 bases. V was clipped by 7 bases and J by 3 bases, with 10 bases between them. The CDR3 extends over 13 amino acids. The germline gives CDR1 LNHDA, CDR2 SQIVND (reference sequence).